This passage covers 25 T cell receptor beta chains from one sample sequenced in a study of CD8+ T cells in alopecia areata. RNA, once extracted, was reverse transcribed into cDNA for use as the sequencing template. TCRdb's table, derived via immunoSEQ multiplex PCR, lists solely in-frame clones and lacks some. This table has 95,000 to 110,000 clones, 85% to 90% appearing once. As for treatment: oral pan-JAK inhibitor, 5-10 mg twice daily. Material: CD8+ T cells sorted from blood, obtained at week 34, from a patient treated with tofacitinib. Source of these receptors: a human donor with alopecia areata.

The chain couples TRBV6-6 to TRBJ2-7; weak D call: TRBD2 (6 bases). The CDR3 covers 16 residues. Trimming took 1 base from V and 0 from J, leaving 13 bases between them. Germline assignment: CDR1 MNHNY and CDR2 SVGAGI (reference sequence). The CDR3 protein is CASSYYGVADSYEQYF. The CDR3 nucleotides read TGTGCCAGCAGTTACTATGGCGTAGCGGACTCCTACGAGCAGTACTTC.

The CDR3 protein is CASTGGQFYEQYF. The CDR3 DNA follows: TGTGCCTCGACAGGGGGACAGTTTTACGAGCAGTACTTC. The chain has TRBV2 and TRBJ2-5, with 9 positions matching TRBD1. The J call could be wrong; TRBJ2-7 is a better fit for the DNA end. The CDR3 spans 13 residues. The germline V gene has CDR1 SNHLY and CDR2 FYNNEI.

The chain carries TRBV6-5 and TRBJ1-1; 7 nucleotides agree with TRBD1. Germline loops: CDR1 MNHEY, CDR2 SVGAGI. Unmatched junction bases numbered 9, after V lost 7 bases and J lost 1 base. This CDR3 is 15 amino acids long. The CDR3 nucleotides read TGTGCCAGCACCTCCATATACAGGGGGAACACTGAAGCTTTCTTT. Its translation: CASTSIYRGNTEAFF.

The chain links TRBV5-4 to TRBJ2-5, with 8 bases lining up with TRBD1. Unmatched junction bases numbered 2, after V lost 4 bases and J lost 3 bases. The CDR3 extends over 13 amino acids. Per the germline V gene, CDR1 is SGHNT and CDR2 is YYREEE (reference sequence). DNA for the CDR3: TGTGCCAGCAGCGTGACAGGGGAAGAGACCCAGTACTTC. Translated: CASSVTGEETQYF.

This clone was recorded a few times. The chain joins TRBV6-5 to TRBJ1-1, with D tentatively TRBD1 (6 bases). Trimming shortened V by 6 bases and J by 1 base, and 6 bases separated the two germline ends. CDR1 and CDR2 from the germline V gene are MNHEY and SVGAGI. This CDR3 contains 12 residues. In DNA, the CDR3 is TGTGCCAGCAGGACAGGGAACACTGAAGCTTTCTTT. Its translation: CASRTGNTEAFF.

CDR3 loop: CASSPGHEQFF. The CDR3 DNA sequence: TGTGCCAGCAGCCCAGGGCATGAGCAGTTCTTC. The chain has TRBV9 and TRBJ2-1, with a possible D match to TRBD1 (5 bases). Germline V CDR1 and CDR2: SGDLS, YYNGEE. Between the trimmed V and J ends, which lost 4 bases and 8 bases, there was a span of 7 bases. The CDR3 sequence is 11 residues long.

The chain joins TRBV5-4 to TRBJ2-7; TRBD2 might be the D (5 bases). Germline CDR1 is SGHNT and CDR2 is YYREEE (reference sequence). Trimming removed 2 bases from V and 5 bases from J, with 8 bases in between. The CDR3 extends over 12 amino acids. The CDR3, as DNA: TGTGCCAGCAGCTTTGGTAGCGACGAGCAGTACTTC. Translated, it gives CASSFGSDEQYF.

The gene calls are TRBV5-6 and TRBJ2-1; 7 bases are shared with TRBD2. This CDR3 has 15 amino acids. The junction had 6 bases not matched to a gene; V was cut back by 3 bases and J by 3 bases. Germline V gene lookup returns CDR1 SGHDT and CDR2 YYEEEE. CDR3 region: CASSYAGDNYNEQFF. In DNA, the CDR3 is TGTGCCAGCAGCTATGCGGGAGACAACTACAATGAGCAGTTCTTC.

The rearrangement links TRBV30 to TRBJ2-7; maybe TRBD1 (5 bases). V dropped 4 bases and J dropped 3 bases, with 16 bases sitting between them. Looked up from germline, CDR1 is GTSNPN and CDR2 is SVGIG (reference sequence). CDR3 length: 14 amino acids. The CDR3 here is CAWNTGPTGYEQYF. The CDR3 DNA sequence: TGTGCCTGGAATACAGGCCCCACGGGCTACGAGCAGTACTTC.

The gene calls are TRBV12-5 and TRBJ2-1, with 7 nucleotides matching TRBD1. This CDR3 contains 16 residues. The germline V gene encodes CDR1 LGHNT and CDR2 FRNRAP. V lost 6 bases and J lost 2; bases outside the gene matches: 10. The CDR3: CASGDDYRGPYNEQFF. Written as DNA, the CDR3 is TGTGCTAGTGGCGATGATTACAGGGGACCCTACAATGAGCAGTTCTTC.

Only one count was recorded for this clone. The chain links TRBV6-5 to TRBJ2-3, with no clear D. V was trimmed by 6 bases and J by 5 bases, leaving 3 bases between them. The CDR3 is made up of 10 amino acids. Per the germline V gene, CDR1 is MNHEY and CDR2 is SVGAGI. The CDR3 reads CASRGDTQYF. CDR3 nucleotides: TGTGCCAGCAGGGGAGATACGCAGTATTTT.

CDR3 protein: CATSSSREGTQYF. CDR3 bases: TGTGCCACCAGCAGCTCAAGGGAGGGTACGCAGTATTTT. J is TRBJ2-3 and V is TRBV15; 7 bases fit TRBD2. Germline V lookup: CDR1 LNHNV, CDR2 YYDKDF (reference sequence). J lost 8 bases, V lost 3 bases, and 5 bases had no gene match. This CDR3 is 13 amino acids long.

V gene TRBV4-1 combines with J gene TRBJ1-1; TRBD1 is a possible D gene (5 bases). The CDR3 totals 15 residues. Per the germline V gene, CDR1 is MGHRA and CDR2 is YSYEKL. V lost 1 base and J lost 5, with 14 bases in between. In nucleotides, the CDR3 is TGCGCCAGCAGCCAAGTTCCGGGGGATGAAACTGAAGCTTTCTTT. Residues: CASSQVPGDETEAFF.

This rearrangement joins TRBV19 to TRBJ2-2, with D unresolved. The CDR3 is 11 residues long. The germline CDR1 and CDR2 sequences are LNHDA and SQIVND (reference sequence). V dropped 8 bases and J dropped 3 bases, with 4 bases sitting between them. CDR3 in amino acids: CASGYTGELFF. CDR3 sequence (DNA): TGTGCCAGTGGGTACACCGGGGAGCTGTTTTTT.

V gene TRBV6-5 combines with J gene TRBJ1-2; 7 bases map to TRBD1. Germline CDR1 MNHEY, CDR2 SVGAGI. The CDR3 length is 14 residues. V trimming: 5 bases; J trimming: 4 bases; junction bases outside the gene matches: 7. The DNA for the CDR3 is TGTGCCAGCAGTCTACGGCAGGGGGGCTATGGCTACACCTTC. This codes for CASSLRQGGYGYTF.

The CDR3 DNA follows: TGCAGCGTTGAATACGGGCTAGCTTTCTTT. Amino acid sequence: CSVEYGLAFF. This chain uses TRBV29-1 with TRBJ1-1, with D hard to call. V was pared by 2 bases and J by 10 bases, with 8 bases between. The CDR3 covers 10 residues. The germline gives CDR1 SQVTM, CDR2 ANQGSEA. Based on the CDR3 plus reference TRBV29-1 and TRBJ1-1, the full variable domain is SAVISQKPSRDICQRGTSLTIQCQVDSQVTMMFWYRQQPGQSLTLIATANQGSEATYESGFVIDKFPISRPNLTFSTLTVSNMSPEDSSIYLCSVEYGLAFFGQGTRLTVV.

The rearrangement uses TRBV19 and TRBJ2-1; D perhaps matches TRBD1 (6 bases). Per germline, CDR1 LNHDA and CDR2 SQIVND (reference sequence). This CDR3 has 14 amino acids. V was shortened by 6 bases and J by 7 bases, with 16 bases between the two germline ends. In nucleotides, the CDR3 is TGTGCCAGTAGCCCCCCGACAGGTAGGAATGAGCAGTTCTTC. It is translated as CASSPPTGRNEQFF. Based on the CDR3 plus reference TRBV19 and TRBJ2-1, the full variable domain is DGGITQSPKYLFRKEGQNVTLSCEQNLNHDAMYWYRQDPGQGLRLIYYSQIVNDFQKGDIAEGYSVSREKKESFPLTVTSAQKNPTAFYLCASSPPTGRNEQFFGPGTRLTVL.

This chain connects TRBV30 to TRBJ2-1; D might be TRBD2 (5 bases). Germline V lookup: CDR1 GTSNPN, CDR2 SVGIG (reference sequence). The V and J ends lost 7 bases and 9 bases respectively, with 13 bases between them. The CDR3 is made up of 11 amino acids. The CDR3, as DNA: TGTGCCTCAAGAAGAGGGATTGAGCAGTTCTTC. It encodes CASRRGIEQFF.

The V and J genes are TRBV19 and TRBJ1-2; D remains unclear. V shed 1 base and J shed 4 bases, with 13 bases lying between them. This CDR3 contains 15 residues. Germline assignment: CDR1 LNHDA and CDR2 SQIVND (reference sequence). CDR3 in DNA: TGTGCCAGTAGTATAGGACGGCCTCGTGGCTATGGCTACACCTTC. Protein: CASSIGRPRGYGYTF.

The chain recombines TRBV5-6 with TRBJ1-2; 7 bases map to TRBD1. V lost 1 base, J lost 5 bases, and 8 bases stayed unmatched. Looked up from germline, CDR1 is SGHDT and CDR2 is YYEEEE. The CDR3 runs to 15 residues. CDR3: CASSLSEQGLYGYTF. The CDR3 DNA is TGTGCCAGCAGCTTGAGTGAACAGGGGCTATATGGCTACACCTTC. Together with reference TRBV5-6 and TRBJ1-2, the CDR3 gives the full variable domain: DAGVTQSPTHLIKTRGQQVTLRCSPKSGHDTVSWYQQALGQGPQFIFQYYEEEERQRGNFPDRFSGHQFPNYSSELNVNALLLGDSALYLCASSLSEQGLYGYTFGSGTRLTVV.

The V gene is TRBV29-1, the J gene TRBJ2-3; a weak D match, TRBD2 (6 bases). The CDR3 contains 14 residues. Germline V gene sequence: CDR1 SQVTM, CDR2 ANQGSEA. With 7 bases removed from V and 6 bases from J, the gap between germline ends came to 20 bases. The CDR3 DNA is TGCAGCGGGGGTGAGCCCGCAGGAGGGGATACGCAGTATTTT. Amino acid sequence: CSGGEPAGGDTQYF.

Only one count was recorded for this clone. The chain is built from TRBV15 and TRBJ2-1, with a tentative D call TRBD2 (5 bases). Germline CDR1 is LNHNV and CDR2 is YYDKDF (reference sequence). The CDR3 has 14 amino acids. V was clipped by 8 bases and J by 0 bases, with 11 bases between them. The CDR3 sequence is CATGSDTSYNEQFF. DNA of the CDR3: TGTGCCACCGGGAGCGACACCTCCTACAATGAGCAGTTCTTC.

V is TRBV27 and J is TRBJ2-1; 7 positions match TRBD1. Per the germline V gene, CDR1 is MNHEY and CDR2 is SMNVEV (reference sequence). This CDR3 is built from 17 residues. After removal of 2 bases from V and 5 bases from J, the junction contained 12 bases not matched to a gene. The CDR3 loop reads CASSLRGGKWANNEQFF. Written as DNA, the CDR3 is TGTGCCAGCAGTTTAAGAGGGGGCAAGTGGGCGAACAATGAGCAGTTCTTC.

CDR3: CASSLQTAPSTDTQYF. CDR3 DNA sequence: TGTGCCAGCAGCTTGCAAACCGCACCAAGCACAGATACGCAGTATTTT. The chain joins TRBV5-6 to TRBJ2-3; the D is unclear. V lost 1 base, J lost 0 bases, and 12 bases lay in between. Looked up from germline, CDR1 is SGHDT and CDR2 is YYEEEE. CDR3 length equals 16 residues.

This chain joins TRBV7-6 and TRBJ2-7, with 12 bases aligning to TRBD2. Unmatched junction bases numbered 18, after V lost 5 bases and J lost 7 bases. The germline V gene encodes CDR1 SGHVS and CDR2 FNYEAQ. The CDR3 covers 18 residues. The CDR3 loop is CASSLRGLAGGIYEEQYF. CDR3 nucleotides: TGTGCCAGCAGCCTAAGGGGACTAGCGGGCGGTATCTACGAGGAGCAGTACTTC.